The 8 T cell receptor beta chains below were found in one sample sequenced in a study of CXCR3-negative and CXCR3-positive naive CD8 T cells. 5' RACE with UMI labels generated the TRB cDNA libraries. No DNA is given; TCRdb re-called the 5' RACE reads and lists each CDR3 protein once. This sample contains over 100,000 distinct CDR3 sequences. Sequencing was performed on naive CXCR3- CD8+ T cells from blood. The subset: CD45RO-CCR7+CD27+CD95- naive CD8+ T cells lacking CXCR3 (TNR3-). The receptors were sampled from a human donor in good health. Some clones in this sample may be carry-over from other donors' samples.

The V call is TRBV29-1, the J call TRBJ2-7; TCRdb names TRBD1, which stays unverified in the absence of DNA. CDR3 size: 12 residues. Per the germline V gene, CDR1 is SQVTM and CDR2 is ANQGSEA. CDR3: CSVSSQGTEQYF.

The rearrangement links TRBV15 to TRBJ2-3; the TCRdb call, TRBD2, lacks DNA for checking. This CDR3 is built from 17 residues. CDR1 and CDR2 (germline): LNHNV, YYDKDF (reference sequence). CDR3 region: CATSRDRLIKREDTQYF. The full variable domain, in which reference TRBV15 and TRBJ2-3 provide the parts outside the CDR3, is DAMVIQNPRYQVTQFGKPVTLSCSQTLNHNVMYWYQQKSSQAPKLLFHYYDKDFNNEADTPDNFQSRRPNTSFCFLDIRSPGLGDTAMYLCATSRDRLIKREDTQYFGPGTRLTVL.

The CDR3 sequence is CASSQVRTGGHEQYF. This chain uses TRBV4-2 with TRBJ2-7; with no DNA, the TCRdb D assignment of TRBD1 cannot be verified. CDR3 length: 15 residues. Germline loops: CDR1 LGHNA, CDR2 YNFKEQ.

The genes are TRBV12-3 or TRBV12-4 and TRBJ1-3; TCRdb reports TRBD1, a call that lacks DNA to check it against. This CDR3 spans 13 amino acids. CDR3 protein: CASSPGAGNTIYF.

This chain uses TRBV28 with TRBJ1-5; TCRdb calls TRBD1, which cannot be checked without DNA. Germline CDR1 MDHEN, CDR2 SYDVKM. The CDR3 spans 16 residues. The CDR3 here is CASSSVTEGGYQPQHF.

The chain joins TRBV7-8 to TRBJ2-7. The CDR3 totals 14 residues. Germline V gene data show CDR1 as SGHVS and CDR2 as FQNEAQ. The CDR3 sequence: CASSLGRTSYEQYF.

The chain carries TRBV4-3 and TRBJ1-4; TCRdb returns TRBD1, unconfirmable since there is no DNA. Germline V gene lookup returns CDR1 LGHNA and CDR2 YSLEER. The CDR3 contains 14 residues. The CDR3 loop reads CASSQGGTNEKLFF.

This chain's CDR3 is CASSLPPSGFYEQYF. V is TRBV7-2 and J is TRBJ2-7; checking the TCRdb D call of TRBD1 is not possible without DNA. The CDR3 is made up of 15 amino acids. Germline V gene data show CDR1 as SGHTA and CDR2 as FQGNSA.